The T cell receptor beta chain under discussion was sequenced for a study of beta chain features in type 1 diabetes listed by TCRdb under 2018. Notes on the research overall: No differences in mean age, gender distribution, total cell number or subset yield were found between patients and healthy donors. A total of 100 million to 110 million sorted cells were examined across all samples, and a strong correlation was observed between cell number per subset and RNA yield. In the study, recently diagnosed type 1 diabetes patients and matched healthy donors were compared on the TCRB repertoires of their sorted circulating CD4+ T cell subsets. Whereas all 30 or so donors provided naive and central memory subsets, regulatory and stem cell-like memory subsets were isolated from just 8 patients and roughly 8 healthy donors.

As concerns this clone: The antigen it recognizes is unknown. Per-nucleotide qualities are absent, and no much larger clonotype sits a single base away.

From each donor, a single peripheral blood sample of about 100 mL on average was drawn into heparinised tubes. Using a panel that included CD45RO, CCR7, CD25, CD127, CD95 and CD27, naive, central memory, regulatory and stem cell-like memory CD4+ T cells were sorted on a BD FACSAria II. All sorted populations exceeded 95% purity. Right away, PBMCs were isolated by Lymphoprep density gradient centrifugation and were stained directly, with no culture step. So that batch effects would be minimized, each experiment stained and sorted samples in pairs, pairing one healthy donor with one patient. CDR1 and CDR2 (SNHLY, FYNNEI) derive from the germline V gene. From cysteine to phenylalanine, the CDR3 is 11 amino acids long. Only CDR3 DNA is held: 33 bases, read in frame from base 1. The germline ends are 10 bases apart after V is trimmed by 7 bases and J by 6 bases. Overall results and qualifications from the work: Because cDNA was sequenced instead of genomic DNA, activated cells with high expression could be over-represented, although the groups did not differ in activation or CD3 levels. Because small numbers of individuals were included in the HLA sub-analyses, any influence of HLA type on TCRB rearrangement was left unresolved. At VDJ recombination sites, type 1 diabetes patients had fewer insertions and more deleted nucleotides, which implies abnormalities in thymic rearrangement. Type 1 diabetes patients showed a moderate but significant shortening of TCRB CDR3 length in all four CD4+ subsets. Shorter templates might have been favored by PCR, but patient and control samples were amplified and corrected together, so both groups would have been affected equally by any skew. Naive, central memory and regulatory TCRB repertoires appeared more similar among patients than among healthy donors.

The entire isolated RNA was reverse transcribed using the High Capacity cDNA Reverse Transcription Kit, and thus expressed TCRB transcripts were sequenced. Deep immunoSEQ sequencing was applied to naive, central memory and regulatory T cell samples, giving an average of roughly 3.5 million total reads per sample. After sorted cells were lysed in RLT buffer, RNA was extracted with DNase-treated RNeasy Micro or Mini kits, with the choice depending on cell number. Each cell subset was processed separately to prevent cross-contamination, with patient and healthy donor samples processed together. Using the immunoSEQ multiplex PCR, TCRB sequences were amplified from cDNA into 87-bp fragments spanning the CDR3 region. Sequencing of the amplicons was done on the Illumina HiSeq platform. The published analysis was carried out like this. Synthetic template baselines were used to correct PCR bias computationally, reads within Hamming distance 2 were collapsed, and singletons that could not be merged were discarded. Reads were aligned against IMGT to assign V, D and J genes, CDR3 length and insertions or deletions at six rearrangement sites. Within each subset, clonotype counts were normalized to sorted cell number, after which true diversity and Gini coefficients were computed with the tcR R package. The overlap coefficient, calculated on TCRB nucleotide sequences, was used to measure repertoire sharing. The table comes from immuneACCESS by way of TCRdb, which keeps in-frame sequences with V and J called. Part of the clones is missing from these tables; in studies checked, under half for an unresolved V gene and the rest for unknown reasons. V, J and clone size derive from that table, while D and trimming were established from the DNA sequence. The sample table contains more than 150,000 clones; only one count was recorded for approximately 9.1% of them. Of the sample, roughly 0.7% falls within the top ten clones.

This receptor was taken from a young woman with type 1 diabetes. Input material: central memory CD4+ T cells from blood. Recombination linked TRBV2 to TRBJ2-7; TRBD1 is perhaps the D gene, given 5 matching bases. The CDR3 protein is CASTRGAEQYF. At the DNA level, the sequence is TGTGCCAGCACCCGTGGGGCCGAGCAGTACTTC.